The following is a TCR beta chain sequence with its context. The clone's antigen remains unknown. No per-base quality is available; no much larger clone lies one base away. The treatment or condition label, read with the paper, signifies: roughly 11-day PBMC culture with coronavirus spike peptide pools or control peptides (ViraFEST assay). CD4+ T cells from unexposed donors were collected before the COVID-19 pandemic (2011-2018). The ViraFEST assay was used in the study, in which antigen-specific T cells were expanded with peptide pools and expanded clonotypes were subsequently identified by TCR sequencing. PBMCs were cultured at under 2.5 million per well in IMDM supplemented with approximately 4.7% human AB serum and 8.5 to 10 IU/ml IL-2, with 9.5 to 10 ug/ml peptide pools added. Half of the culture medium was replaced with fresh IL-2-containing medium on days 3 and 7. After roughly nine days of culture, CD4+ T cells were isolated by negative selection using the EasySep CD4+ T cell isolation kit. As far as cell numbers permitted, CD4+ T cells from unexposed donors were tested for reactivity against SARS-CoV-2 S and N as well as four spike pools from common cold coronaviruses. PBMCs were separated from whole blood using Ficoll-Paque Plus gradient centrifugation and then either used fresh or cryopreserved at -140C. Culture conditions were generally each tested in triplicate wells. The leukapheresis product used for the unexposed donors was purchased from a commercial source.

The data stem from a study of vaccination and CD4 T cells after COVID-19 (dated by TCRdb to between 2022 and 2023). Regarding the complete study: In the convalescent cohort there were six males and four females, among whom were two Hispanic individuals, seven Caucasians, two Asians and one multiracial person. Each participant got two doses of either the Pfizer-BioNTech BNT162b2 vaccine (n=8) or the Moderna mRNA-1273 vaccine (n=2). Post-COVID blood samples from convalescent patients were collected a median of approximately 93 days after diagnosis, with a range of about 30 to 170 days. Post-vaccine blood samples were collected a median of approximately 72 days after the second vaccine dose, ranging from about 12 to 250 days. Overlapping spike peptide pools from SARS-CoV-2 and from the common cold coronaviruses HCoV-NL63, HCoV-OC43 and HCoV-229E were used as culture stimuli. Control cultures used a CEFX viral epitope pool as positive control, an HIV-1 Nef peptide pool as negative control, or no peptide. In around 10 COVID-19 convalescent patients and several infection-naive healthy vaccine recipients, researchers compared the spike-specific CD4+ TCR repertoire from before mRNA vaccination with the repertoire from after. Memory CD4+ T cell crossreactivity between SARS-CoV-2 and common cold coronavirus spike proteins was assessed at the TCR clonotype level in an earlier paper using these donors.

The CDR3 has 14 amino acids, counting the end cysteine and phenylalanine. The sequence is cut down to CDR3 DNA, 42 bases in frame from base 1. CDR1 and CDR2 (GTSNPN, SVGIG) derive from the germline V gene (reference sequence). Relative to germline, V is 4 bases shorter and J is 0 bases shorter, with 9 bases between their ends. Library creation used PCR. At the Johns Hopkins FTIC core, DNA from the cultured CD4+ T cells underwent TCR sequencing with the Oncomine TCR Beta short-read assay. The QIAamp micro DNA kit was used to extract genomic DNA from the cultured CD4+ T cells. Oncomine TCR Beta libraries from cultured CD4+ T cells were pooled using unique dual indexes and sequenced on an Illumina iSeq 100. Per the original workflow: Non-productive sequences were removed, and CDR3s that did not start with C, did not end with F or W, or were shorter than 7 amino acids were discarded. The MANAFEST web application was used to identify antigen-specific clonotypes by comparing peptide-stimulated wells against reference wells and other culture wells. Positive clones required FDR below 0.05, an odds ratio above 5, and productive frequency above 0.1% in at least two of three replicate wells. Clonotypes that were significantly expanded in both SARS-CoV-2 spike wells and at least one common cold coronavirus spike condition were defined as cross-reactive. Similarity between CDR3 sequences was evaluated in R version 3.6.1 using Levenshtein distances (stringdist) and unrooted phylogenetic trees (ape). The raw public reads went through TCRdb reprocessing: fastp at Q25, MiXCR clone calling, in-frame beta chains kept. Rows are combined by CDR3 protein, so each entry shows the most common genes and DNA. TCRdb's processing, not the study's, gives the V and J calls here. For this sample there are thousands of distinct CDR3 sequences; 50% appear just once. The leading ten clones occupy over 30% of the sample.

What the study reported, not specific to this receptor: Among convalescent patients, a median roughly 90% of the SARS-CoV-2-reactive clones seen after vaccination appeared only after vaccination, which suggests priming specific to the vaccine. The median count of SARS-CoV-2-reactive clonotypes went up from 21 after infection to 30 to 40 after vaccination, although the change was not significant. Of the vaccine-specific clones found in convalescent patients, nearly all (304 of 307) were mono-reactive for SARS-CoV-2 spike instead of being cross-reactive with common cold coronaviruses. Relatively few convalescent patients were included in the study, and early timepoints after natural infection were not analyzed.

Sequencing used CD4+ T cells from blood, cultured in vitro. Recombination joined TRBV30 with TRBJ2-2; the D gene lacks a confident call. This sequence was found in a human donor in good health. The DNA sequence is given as TGTGCCTGGATGGAAGGGTCGAACACCGGGGAGCTGTTTTTT. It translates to CAWMEGSNTGELFF.